This TCR beta chain was profiled in a study of lymphopenia after photon versus proton radiotherapy. Study-wide findings and caveats: Photon-treated patients lost naive T cells and TCR diversity; proton-treated stayed stable. After lymphocyte nadir, photon-treated repertoires showed oligoclonal expansion, especially CD8+ Temra.

TCRdb's copy holds only in-frame clones and misses some; the assay was immunoSEQ multiplex PCR. The data show some 70,000 clones, over 80% seen once. Details on this clone: Antigen specificity is unknown.

The source of this sequence is an elderly man with esophageal cancer. The specimen comprised peripheral blood, sampled from a patient treated with proton-based radiotherapy.

The CDR3 bases are TGTGCCAGCAGCTCCATTCCACAGGTAGCTGAAGCTTTCTTT. Its protein product is CASSSIPQVAEAFF. J is TRBJ1-1 and V is TRBV11-2; possibly TRBD1 for D (5 bases). This CDR3 contains 14 residues. Germline V gene lookup returns CDR1 SGHAT and CDR2 FQNNGV. V gave up 4 bases and J gave up 6 bases, with 15 bases separating them.